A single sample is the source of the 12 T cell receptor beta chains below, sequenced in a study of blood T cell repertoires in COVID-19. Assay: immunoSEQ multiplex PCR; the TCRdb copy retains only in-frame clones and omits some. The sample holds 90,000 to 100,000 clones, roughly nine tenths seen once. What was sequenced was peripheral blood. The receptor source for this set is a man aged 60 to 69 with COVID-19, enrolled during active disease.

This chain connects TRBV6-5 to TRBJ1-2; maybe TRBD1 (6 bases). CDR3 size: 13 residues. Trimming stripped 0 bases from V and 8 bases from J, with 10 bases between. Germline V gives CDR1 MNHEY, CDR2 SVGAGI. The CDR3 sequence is CASSYSPGGGYTF. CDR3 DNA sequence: TGTGCCAGCAGTTACTCACCTGGGGGCGGCTACACCTTC.

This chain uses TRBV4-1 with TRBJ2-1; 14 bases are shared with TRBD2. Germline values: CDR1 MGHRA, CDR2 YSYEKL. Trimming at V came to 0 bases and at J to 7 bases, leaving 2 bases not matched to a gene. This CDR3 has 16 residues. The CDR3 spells CASSQEGLAGENEQFF. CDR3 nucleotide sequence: TGCGCCAGCAGCCAAGAGGGACTAGCGGGAGAAAATGAGCAGTTCTTC.

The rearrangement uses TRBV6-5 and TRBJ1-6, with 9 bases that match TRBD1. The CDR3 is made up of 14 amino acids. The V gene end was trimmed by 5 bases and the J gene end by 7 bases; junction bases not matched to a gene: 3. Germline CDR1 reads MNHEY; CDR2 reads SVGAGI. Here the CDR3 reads CASSRDRANSPLHF. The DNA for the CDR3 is TGTGCCAGCAGTCGGGACAGGGCGAATTCACCCCTCCACTTT.

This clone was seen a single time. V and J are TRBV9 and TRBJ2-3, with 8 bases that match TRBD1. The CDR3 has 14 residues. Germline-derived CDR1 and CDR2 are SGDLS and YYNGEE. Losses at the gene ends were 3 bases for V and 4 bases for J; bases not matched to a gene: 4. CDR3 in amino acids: CASSAGQGADTQYF. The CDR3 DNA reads TGTGCCAGCAGCGCTGGACAGGGTGCAGATACGCAGTATTTT.

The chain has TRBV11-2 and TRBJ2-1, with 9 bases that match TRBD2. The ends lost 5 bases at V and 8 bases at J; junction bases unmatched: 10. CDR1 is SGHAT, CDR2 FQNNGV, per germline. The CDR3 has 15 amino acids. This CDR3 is CASSPRLAENDEQFF. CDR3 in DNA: TGTGCCAGCAGCCCCCGACTAGCGGAGAATGATGAGCAGTTCTTC.

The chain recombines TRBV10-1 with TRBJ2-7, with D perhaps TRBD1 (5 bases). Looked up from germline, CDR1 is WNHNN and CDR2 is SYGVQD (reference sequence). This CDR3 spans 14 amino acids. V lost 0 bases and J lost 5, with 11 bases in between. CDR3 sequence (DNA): TGCGCCAGCAGTGAGTCAAGGGGCCGGAACGAGCAGTACTTC. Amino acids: CASSESRGRNEQYF.

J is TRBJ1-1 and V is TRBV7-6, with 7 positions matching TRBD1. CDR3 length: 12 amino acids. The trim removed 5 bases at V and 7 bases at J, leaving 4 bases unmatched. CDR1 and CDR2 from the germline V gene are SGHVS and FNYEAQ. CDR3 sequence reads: CASSRTGVEAFF. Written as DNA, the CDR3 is TGTGCCAGCAGCCGAACAGGGGTTGAAGCTTTCTTT.

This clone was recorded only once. This CDR3 reads CASSRGRGEQPQHF. CDR3 sequence (DNA): TGTGCCAGCAGTAGGGGGAGGGGGGAACAGCCCCAGCATTTT. This chain uses TRBV6-5 with TRBJ1-5, with TRBD1 as a possible D gene (6 bases). The length of the CDR3 is 14 residues. CDR1 and CDR2 (germline): MNHEY, SVGAGI. V lost 5 bases to trimming and J lost 7 bases, with 15 bases between them.

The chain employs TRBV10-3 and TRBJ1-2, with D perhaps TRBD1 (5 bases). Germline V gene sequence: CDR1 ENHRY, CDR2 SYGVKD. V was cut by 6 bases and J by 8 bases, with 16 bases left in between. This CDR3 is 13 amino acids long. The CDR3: CAISGGDLQGYTF. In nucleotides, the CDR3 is TGTGCCATCAGCGGGGGGGATCTCCAAGGCTACACCTTC.

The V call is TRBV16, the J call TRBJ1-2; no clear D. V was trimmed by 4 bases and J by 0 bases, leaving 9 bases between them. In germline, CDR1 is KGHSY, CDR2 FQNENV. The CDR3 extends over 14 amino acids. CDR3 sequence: CASSPQEANYGYTF. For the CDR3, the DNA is TGTGCCAGCAGCCCTCAAGAGGCTAACTATGGCTACACCTTC.

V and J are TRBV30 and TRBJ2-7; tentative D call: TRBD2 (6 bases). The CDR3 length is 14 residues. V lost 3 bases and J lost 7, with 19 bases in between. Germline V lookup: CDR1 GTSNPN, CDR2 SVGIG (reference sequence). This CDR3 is CAWRRTATAGEQYF. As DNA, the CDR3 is TGTGCCTGGAGACGGACGGCGACGGCGGGAGAGCAGTACTTC.

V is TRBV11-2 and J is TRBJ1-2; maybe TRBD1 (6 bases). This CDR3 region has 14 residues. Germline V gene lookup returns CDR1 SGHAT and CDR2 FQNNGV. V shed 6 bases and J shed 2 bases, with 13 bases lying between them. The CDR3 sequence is CASSPPDSNYGYTF. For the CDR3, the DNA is TGTGCCAGCAGTCCACCGGACAGCAACTATGGCTACACCTTC.